A selection of T cell receptor beta chains follows, all from one sample in a study of siplizumab effects on memory and regulatory T cells. Sequencing was performed with immunoSEQ multiplex PCR; in TCRdb, only in-frame clones are kept and a portion is missing. The sample contains around 58,000 clones, 83% of which appear only once. The specimen was memory CD4+ T cells sorted from blood. These TCRs come from a human donor in good health. Each CDR3 is given with its conserved first and last residue. The D gene is left open where the match is weak. A row's size may be missing; if present it is once, few, many or a size class.

size	V	D	J	CDR3	DNA
NA	TRBV5-1	TRBD1	TRBJ2-3	CASSLGDRGEADTQYF	TGCGCCAGCAGCTTGGGCGACAGGGGTGAAGCAGATACGCAGTATTTT
NA	TRBV2	TRBD2	TRBJ2-7	CASSALAGGFYEQYF	TGTGCCAGCAGTGCCCTAGCGGGGGGTTTCTACGAGCAGTACTTC
NA	TRBV2	TRBD1	TRBJ1-1	CASMRQGGTEAFF	TGTGCCAGCATGCGACAGGGGGGCACTGAAGCTTTCTTT
NA	TRBV10-3	TRBD1	TRBJ2-7	CAIKSPDRTYEQYF	TGTGCCATCAAATCCCCGGACAGGACCTACGAGCAGTACTTC
few	TRBV10-3	NA	TRBJ1-1	CAISDSGTRAGEAFF	TGTGCCATCAGTGACTCCGGGACCCGAGCGGGTGAAGCTTTCTTT
NA	TRBV19	NA	TRBJ2-1	CATSRGRTDEQFF	TGTGCCACCTCACGGGGGAGGACCGATGAGCAGTTCTTC
NA	TRBV5-4	TRBD1	TRBJ2-7	CASSLSAGAGGNEQYF	TGTGCCAGCAGCTTGTCGGCTGGGGCAGGGGGCAACGAGCAGTACTTC
NA	TRBV18	NA	TRBJ1-2	CASSTDRSWGYTF	TGTGCCAGCTCAACGGACAGAAGCTGGGGCTACACCTTC
NA	TRBV6-5	TRBD1	TRBJ2-5	CASKRGGNGETQYF	TGTGCCAGCAAACGAGGGGGCAATGGAGAGACCCAGTACTTC
NA	TRBV5-1	NA	TRBJ2-7	CASSIRLDGYEQYF	TGCGCCAGCAGCATCCGACTAGACGGCTACGAGCAGTACTTC
NA	TRBV2	NA	TRBJ2-5	CASSIMKTQYF	TGTGCCAGCAGCATCATGAAGACCCAGTACTTC
NA	TRBV10-3	NA	TRBJ1-1	CASTQDHTSNTEAFF	TGTGCCAGTACACAGGATCACACATCGAACACTGAAGCTTTCTTT
NA	TRBV12-5	NA	TRBJ1-5	CASGEAGNQPQHF	TGTGCTAGTGGCGAGGCAGGGAATCAGCCCCAGCATTTT
NA	TRBV5-6	NA	TRBJ1-1	CASSLWEKEAFF	TGTGCCAGCAGCTTGTGGGAAAAGGAAGCTTTCTTT
NA	TRBV4-2	NA	TRBJ1-2	CASSQDGSPRYRYTF	TGTGCCAGCAGCCAAGACGGGAGCCCCCGCTATCGCTACACCTTC
NA	TRBV7-9	NA	TRBJ1-4	CASSIDWSDNEKLFF	TGTGCCAGCAGCATCGATTGGTCCGACAATGAAAAACTGTTTTTT
NA	TRBV19	TRBD1	TRBJ1-2	CASSIEGTGGYYGYTF	TGTGCCAGTAGTATCGAAGGGACAGGAGGGTACTATGGCTACACCTTC
once	TRBV27	TRBD1	TRBJ2-1	CASRTGTSGHNEQFF	TGTGCCAGCCGGACAGGGACAAGCGGGCACAATGAGCAGTTCTTC
NA	TRBV11-3	TRBD2	TRBJ2-1	CASSLKLAGGPNEQFF	TGTGCCAGCAGCTTAAAACTAGCGGGAGGGCCCAATGAGCAGTTCTTC
NA	TRBV19	TRBD2	TRBJ2-5	CASSIALSGRAGETQYF	TGTGCCAGTAGTATCGCCCTTAGCGGGAGGGCCGGAGAGACCCAGTACTTC
NA	TRBV5-4	NA	TRBJ2-7	CASSFAGSSYEQYF	TGTGCCAGCAGCTTTGCGGGGAGCTCCTACGAGCAGTACTTC
NA	TRBV11-2	NA	TRBJ2-1	CASSSPSGGGWNEQFF	TGTGCCAGCAGCTCCCCCTCGGGCGGGGGCTGGAATGAGCAGTTCTTC
NA	TRBV14	NA	TRBJ2-1	CASSQGNVGGPFF	TGTGCCAGCAGCCAGGGGAACGTCGGAGGGCCGTTCTTC
NA	TRBV7-2	NA	TRBJ2-5	CASSLSPRGTQYF	TGTGCCAGCAGCTTATCCCCTCGAGGGACCCAGTACTTC
once	TRBV7-2	TRBD2	TRBJ2-1	CASSPGSGSGYNEQFF	TGTGCCAGCAGCCCCGGTAGCGGGAGCGGCTACAATGAGCAGTTCTTC
NA	TRBV7-3	NA	TRBJ2-1	CASSSNGGQGEQFF	TGTGCCAGCAGCTCGAACGGGGGGCAGGGTGAGCAGTTCTTC
NA	TRBV6-5	TRBD1	TRBJ1-1	CASRWDRDEEAFF	TGTGCCAGCAGATGGGACAGGGATGAAGAAGCTTTCTTT
NA	TRBV29-1	NA	TRBJ1-3	CSVVFLSSGNTIYF	TGCAGCGTTGTTTTCCTCTCCTCTGGAAACACCATATATTTT
once	TRBV5-1	NA	TRBJ2-5	CASSLDASSVAQYF	TGCGCCAGCAGCTTGGACGCTAGCAGTGTGGCCCAGTACTTC
NA	TRBV7-6	TRBD1	TRBJ1-3	CASSSGQGPGNTIYF	TGTGCCAGCAGCTCCGGACAGGGGCCTGGAAACACCATATATTTT
NA	TRBV18	NA	TRBJ2-2	CASSLDGPRTTGELFF	TGTGCCAGCTCACTTGACGGGCCGAGGACCACCGGGGAGCTGTTTTTT
NA	TRBV5-6	NA	TRBJ2-7	CASSLDYTTHEQYF	TGTGCCAGCAGCTTGGACTACACGACCCACGAGCAGTACTTC
NA	TRBV5-4	NA	TRBJ2-2	CASSLGGHQNTGELFF	TGTGCCAGCAGCTTGGGGGGACACCAGAACACCGGGGAGCTGTTTTTT
NA	TRBV11-1	TRBD2	TRBJ2-7	CASSLTSGRVGEQYF	TGTGCCAGCAGCCTGACTAGCGGGAGGGTTGGCGAGCAGTACTTC
NA	TRBV5-1	NA	TRBJ2-7	CASSFGLRWADEQYF	TGCGCCAGCAGCTTTGGACTCCGATGGGCCGACGAGCAGTACTTC
NA	TRBV6-5	TRBD2	TRBJ2-5	CASSKGLAVRETQYF	TGTGCCAGCAGCAAGGGACTAGCGGTACGAGAGACCCAGTACTTC
NA	TRBV6-1	NA	TRBJ1-1	CASSEALTRGSGTEAFF	TGTGCCAGCAGTGAAGCGCTTACCCGGGGGTCGGGCACTGAAGCTTTCTTT
NA	TRBV4-2	NA	TRBJ2-2	CASSQIRGNTGELFF	TGTGCCAGCAGCCAAATTCGGGGGAACACCGGGGAGCTGTTTTTT
NA	TRBV7-9	NA	TRBJ1-6	CASSLAQVDNSPLHF	TGTGCCAGCAGCTTAGCTCAGGTGGATAATTCACCCCTCCACTTT
NA	TRBV11-2	TRBD1	TRBJ1-1	CASSQQGQGRTTEAFF	TGTGCCAGCAGCCAACAAGGACAGGGGAGGACCACTGAAGCTTTCTTT
NA	TRBV6-1	NA	TRBJ1-5	CASSEPGISNQPQHF	TGTGCCAGCAGTGAACCGGGAATTAGCAATCAGCCCCAGCATTTT
NA	TRBV7-3	NA	TRBJ2-1	CASSRGLGEQFF	TGTGCCAGCAGCCGCGGTTTGGGTGAGCAGTTCTTC
few	TRBV13	TRBD2	TRBJ2-3	CASSLMGLAGGKSSTDTQYF	TGTGCCAGCAGCTTAATGGGACTAGCGGGAGGAAAGTCTAGCACAGATACGCAGTATTTT
once	TRBV19	NA	TRBJ1-5	CASSMTASNQPQHF	TGTGCCAGTAGTATGACGGCAAGCAATCAGCCCCAGCATTTT
NA	TRBV7-3	NA	TRBJ2-1	CASSEHGDEQFF	TGTGCCAGCAGCGAGCATGGCGATGAGCAGTTCTTC
NA	TRBV2	TRBD1	TRBJ2-5	CASSPTDRASQETQYF	TGTGCCAGCAGTCCAACGGACAGGGCGTCCCAAGAGACCCAGTACTTC
NA	TRBV6-5	NA	TRBJ2-3	CASSPRALRTQYF	TGTGCCAGCAGTCCGCGGGCCCTACGGACGCAGTATTTT
NA	TRBV25-1	NA	TRBJ2-5	CASSDREALQTQYF	TGTGCCAGCAGTGACAGGGAAGCCTTGCAGACCCAGTACTTC
NA	TRBV30	NA	TRBJ2-3	CAWSVAGAGGTDTQYF	TGTGCCTGGAGTGTAGCCGGTGCCGGCGGCACAGATACGCAGTATTTT
NA	TRBV27	TRBD2	TRBJ2-3	CASTSGTSGSTDTQYF	TGTGCCAGCACCTCCGGGACTAGCGGGAGCACAGATACGCAGTATTTT
NA	TRBV6-1	NA	TRBJ2-3	CASSEAKSQIFSTDTQYF	TGTGCCAGCAGTGAAGCCAAGAGTCAGATTTTCTCCACAGATACGCAGTATTTT
NA	TRBV21-1	NA	TRBJ1-1	CASSPHSRGKGDTEAFF	TGTGCCAGCAGCCCTCATTCTCGAGGGAAGGGGGACACTGAAGCTTTCTTT
NA	TRBV2	NA	TRBJ1-1	CASSEEAIGEVGTEAFF	TGTGCCAGCAGTGAAGAAGCGATAGGAGAGGTCGGCACTGAAGCTTTCTTT